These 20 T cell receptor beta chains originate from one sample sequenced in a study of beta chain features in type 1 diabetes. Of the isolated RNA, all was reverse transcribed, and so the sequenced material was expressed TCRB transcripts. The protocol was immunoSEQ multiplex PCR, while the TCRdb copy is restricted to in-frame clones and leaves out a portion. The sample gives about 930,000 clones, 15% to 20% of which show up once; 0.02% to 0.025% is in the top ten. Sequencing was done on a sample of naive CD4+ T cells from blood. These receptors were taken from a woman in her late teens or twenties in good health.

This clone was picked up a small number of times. CDR3 coding DNA: TGTGCCAGCAGTTCCAATTGGGGGTCTAGCACAGATACGCAGTATTTT. It encodes CASSSNWGSSTDTQYF. The chain carries TRBV28 and TRBJ2-3, with D possibly being TRBD1 or TRBD2 (5 bases each). This CDR3 is built from 16 residues. Germline lookup yields CDR1 MDHEN and CDR2 SYDVKM. Trimming pared 4 bases from V and 0 bases from J, leaving 14 bases between.

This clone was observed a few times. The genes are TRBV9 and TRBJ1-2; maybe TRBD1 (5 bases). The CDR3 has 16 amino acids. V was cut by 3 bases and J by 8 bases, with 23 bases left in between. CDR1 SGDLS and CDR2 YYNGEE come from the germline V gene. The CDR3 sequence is CASSDSGTALARGYTF. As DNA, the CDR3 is TGTGCCAGCAGCGATTCCGGGACGGCCTTGGCGCGGGGCTACACCTTC.

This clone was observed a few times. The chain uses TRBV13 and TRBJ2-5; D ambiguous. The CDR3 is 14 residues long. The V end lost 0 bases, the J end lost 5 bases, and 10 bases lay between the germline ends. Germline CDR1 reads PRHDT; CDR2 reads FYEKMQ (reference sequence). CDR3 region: CASSLGGQEETQYF. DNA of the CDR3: TGTGCCAGCAGCTTAGGCGGGCAGGAGGAGACCCAGTACTTC. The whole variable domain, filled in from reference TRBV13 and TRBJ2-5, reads AAGVIQSPRHLIKEKRETATLKCYPIPRHDTVYWYQQGPGQDPQFLISFYEKMQSDKGSIPDRFSAQQFSDYHSELNMSSLELGDSALYFCASSLGGQEETQYFGPGTRLLVL.

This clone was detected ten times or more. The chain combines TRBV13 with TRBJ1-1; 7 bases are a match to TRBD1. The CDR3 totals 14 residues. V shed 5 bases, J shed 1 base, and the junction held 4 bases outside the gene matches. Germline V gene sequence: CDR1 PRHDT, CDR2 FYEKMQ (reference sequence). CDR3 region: CASSLRQGNTEAFF. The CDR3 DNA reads TGTGCCAGCAGCCTTCGACAGGGGAACACTGAAGCTTTCTTT.

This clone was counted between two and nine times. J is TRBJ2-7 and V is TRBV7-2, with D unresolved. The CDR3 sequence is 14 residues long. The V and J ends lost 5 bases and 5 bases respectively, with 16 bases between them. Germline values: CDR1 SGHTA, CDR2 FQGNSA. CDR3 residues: CASSSPLYGHEQYF. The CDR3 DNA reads TGTGCCAGCAGCAGCCCCCTGTACGGTCACGAGCAGTACTTC.

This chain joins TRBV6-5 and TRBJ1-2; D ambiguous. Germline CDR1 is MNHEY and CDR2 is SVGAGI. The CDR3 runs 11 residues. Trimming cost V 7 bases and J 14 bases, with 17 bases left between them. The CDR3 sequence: CASIQGTRRTF. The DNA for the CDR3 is TGTGCCAGCATCCAAGGTACTCGTAGGACCTTC.

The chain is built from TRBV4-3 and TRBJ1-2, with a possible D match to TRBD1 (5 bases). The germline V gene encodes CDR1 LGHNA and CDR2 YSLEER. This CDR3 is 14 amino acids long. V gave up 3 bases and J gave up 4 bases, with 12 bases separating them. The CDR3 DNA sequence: TGCGCCAGCAGCCATGACCGGGGACTCTATGGCTACACCTTC. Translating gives CASSHDRGLYGYTF.

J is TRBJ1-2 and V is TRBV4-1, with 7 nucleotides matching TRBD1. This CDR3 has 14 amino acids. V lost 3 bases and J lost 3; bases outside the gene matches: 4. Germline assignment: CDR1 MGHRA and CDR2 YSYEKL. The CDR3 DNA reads TGCGCCAGCAGCCACTCCGGGACAGACTATGGCTACACCTTC. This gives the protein CASSHSGTDYGYTF.

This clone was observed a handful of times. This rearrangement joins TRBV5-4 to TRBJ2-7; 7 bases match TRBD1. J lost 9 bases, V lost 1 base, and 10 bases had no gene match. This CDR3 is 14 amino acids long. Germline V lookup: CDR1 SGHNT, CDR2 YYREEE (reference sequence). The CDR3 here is CASSLPDRVSPQYF. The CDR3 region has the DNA TGTGCCAGCAGCTTGCCAGACAGGGTGTCGCCGCAGTACTTC.

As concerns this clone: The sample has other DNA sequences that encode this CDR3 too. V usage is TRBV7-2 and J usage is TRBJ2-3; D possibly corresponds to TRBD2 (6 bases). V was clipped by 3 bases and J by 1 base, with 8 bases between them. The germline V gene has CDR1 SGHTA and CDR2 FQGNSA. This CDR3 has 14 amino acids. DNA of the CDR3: TGTGCCAGCAGCTTTTTAGCGGGCACAGATACGCAGTATTTT. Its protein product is CASSFLAGTDTQYF.

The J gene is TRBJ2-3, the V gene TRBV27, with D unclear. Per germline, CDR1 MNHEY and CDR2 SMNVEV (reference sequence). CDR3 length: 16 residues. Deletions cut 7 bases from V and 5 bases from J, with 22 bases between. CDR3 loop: CASKLVVAADRDTQYF. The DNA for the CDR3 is TGTGCCAGCAAGCTGGTAGTCGCTGCGGATCGAGATACGCAGTATTTT.

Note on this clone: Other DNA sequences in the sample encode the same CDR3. CDR3 nucleotide sequence: TGTGCCAGCAGTGAGGGTCTCCAAGAGACCCAGTACTTC. Protein sequence: CASSEGLQETQYF. The chain couples TRBV6-1 to TRBJ2-5; D not resolved. CDR1 is MNHNS and CDR2 is SASEGT in the germline V gene. Trimming shortened V by 3 bases and J by 1 base, and 6 bases separated the two germline ends. CDR3 length: 13 residues.

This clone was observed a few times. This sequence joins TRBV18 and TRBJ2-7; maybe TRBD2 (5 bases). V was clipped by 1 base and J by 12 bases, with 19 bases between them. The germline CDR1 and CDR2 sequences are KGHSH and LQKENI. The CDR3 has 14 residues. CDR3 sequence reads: CASSPRRSEERVYF. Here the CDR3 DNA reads TGTGCCAGCTCACCACGAAGGAGCGAGGAGAGGGTGTACTTC.

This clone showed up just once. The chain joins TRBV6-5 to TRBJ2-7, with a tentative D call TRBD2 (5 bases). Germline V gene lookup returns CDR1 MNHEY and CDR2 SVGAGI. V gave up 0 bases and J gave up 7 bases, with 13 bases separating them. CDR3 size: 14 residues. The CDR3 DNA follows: TGTGCCAGCAGTTACTCGGTCTCCCCGGGGGAGCAGTACTTC. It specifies CASSYSVSPGEQYF.

CDR3 in amino acids: CASSHATGVFGNTIYF. CDR3 bases: TGTGCCAGCAGCCACGCGACAGGGGTATTTGGAAACACCATATATTTT. The chain uses TRBV7-3 and TRBJ1-3, with 8 bases identical to TRBD1. Per germline, CDR1 SGHTA and CDR2 FQGTGA. Trimming removed 5 bases from V and 3 bases from J; junction bases left unmatched: 9. This CDR3 has 16 residues.

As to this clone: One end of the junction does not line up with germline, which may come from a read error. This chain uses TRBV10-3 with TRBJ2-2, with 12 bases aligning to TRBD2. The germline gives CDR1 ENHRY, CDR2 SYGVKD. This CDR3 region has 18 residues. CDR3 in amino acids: CASSRRRTSGTVPGELFF. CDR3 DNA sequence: TGTGCCAGCAGTCGACGGAGGACTAGCGGGACGGTTCCCGGGGAGCTGTTTTTT.

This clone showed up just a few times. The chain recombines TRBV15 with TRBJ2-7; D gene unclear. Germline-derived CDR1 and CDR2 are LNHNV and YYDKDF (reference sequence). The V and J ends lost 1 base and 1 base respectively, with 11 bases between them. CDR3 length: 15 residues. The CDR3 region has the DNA TGTGCCACCAGCAGAGGATCCGCTGGGTCCTACGAGCAGTACTTC. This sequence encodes CATSRGSAGSYEQYF.

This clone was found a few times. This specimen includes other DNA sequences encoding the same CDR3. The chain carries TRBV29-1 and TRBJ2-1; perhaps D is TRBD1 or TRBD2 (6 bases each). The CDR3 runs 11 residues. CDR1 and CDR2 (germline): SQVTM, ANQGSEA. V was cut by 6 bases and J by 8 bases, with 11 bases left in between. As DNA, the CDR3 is TGCAGCGTAGCGAGGGGGGATGAGCAGTTCTTC. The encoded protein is CSVARGDEQFF.

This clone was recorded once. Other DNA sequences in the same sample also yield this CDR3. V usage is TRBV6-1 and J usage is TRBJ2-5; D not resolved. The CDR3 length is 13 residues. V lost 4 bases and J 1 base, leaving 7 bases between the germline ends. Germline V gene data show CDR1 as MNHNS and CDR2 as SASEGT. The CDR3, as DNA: TGTGCCAGCAGTGGGACCGTCCAAGAGACCCAGTACTTC. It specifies CASSGTVQETQYF.

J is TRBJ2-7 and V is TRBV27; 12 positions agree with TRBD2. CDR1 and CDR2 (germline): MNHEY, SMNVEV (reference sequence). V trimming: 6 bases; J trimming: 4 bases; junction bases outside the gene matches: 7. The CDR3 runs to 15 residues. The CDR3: CASSHLAGGLYEQYF. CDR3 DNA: TGTGCCAGCAGCCACCTAGCGGGAGGGCTATACGAGCAGTACTTC.